The rows below give T cell receptor beta chains drawn from one sample of a study of CD8+CD57+ T cells in acquired aplastic anemia. One entry per CDR3 protein results from TCRdb running MiXCR on the reads. The sample yields around 180,000 distinct CDR3 sequences, about half seen once. The sample was sorted CD4+, CD8+, or CD8+CD57+ T cells (not recorded which) from PBMCs. Receptors originate from a human donor with aplastic anemia. The CDR3 runs from the conserved cysteine through the conserved F or W. The D gene is left open where the match is weak. Part of the rows lack a size; the others show once, few, many or a class for expanded clones.

TRBV4-1	-	-	TRBJ1-4	CASSQEFGKGTNEKLFF	TGCGCCAGCAGCCAAGAGTTTGGAAAGGGAACTAATGAAAAACTGTTTTTT
TRBV6-1	few	TRBD1	TRBJ2-1	CASSQRGQGYNEQFF	TGTGCCAGCAGTCAAAGAGGACAGGGTTATAATGAGCAGTTCTTC
TRBV7-9	many	-	TRBJ1-4	CASSLDFEKLFF	TGTGCCAGCAGCTTAGACTTTGAAAAACTGTTTTTT
TRBV6-2/TRBV6-3	-	-	TRBJ2-7	CANSYNPGYEQYF	TGTGCCAACAGTTATAATCCCGGCTACGAGCAGTACTTC
TRBV15	-	TRBD1	TRBJ2-7	CATSRTTGSSYEQYF	TGTGCCACCAGCAGGACGACAGGGAGCTCCTACGAGCAGTACTTC
TRBV5-1	-	-	TRBJ1-1	CASSSWTVNTEAFF	TGCGCCAGCAGCTCTTGGACAGTCAACACTGAAGCTTTCTTT
TRBV3-1	many	-	TRBJ1-2	CASSPDGAGYTF	TGTGCCAGCAGCCCTGATGGCGCCGGCTACACCTTC
TRBV24-1	-	-	TRBJ2-7	CATSDLYEQYF	TGTGCCACCAGTGACCTCTATGAGCAGTACTTC
TRBV4-2	-	TRBD1	TRBJ2-2	CASSLRPGQGALGELFF	TGTGCCAGCAGCCTCCGGCCGGGACAGGGGGCTTTAGGGGAGCTGTTTTTT
TRBV12-3/TRBV12-4	once	-	TRBJ1-6	CASQLQGSPLHF	TGTGCCAGCCAACTACAGGGTTCACCCCTCCACTTT
TRBV7-2	-	-	TRBJ2-7	CASSQRGAGDEQYF	TGTGCCAGCAGCCAGAGGGGGGCAGGGGATGAGCAGTACTTC
TRBV20-1	many	TRBD1	TRBJ2-3	CSASPQGATDTQYF	TGCAGTGCTAGTCCGCAGGGGGCCACAGATACGCAGTATTTT
TRBV6-1	many	-	TRBJ1-5	CASSEVAGNQPQHF	TGTGCCAGCAGTGAAGTGGCCGGCAATCAGCCCCAGCATTTT
TRBV24-1	-	TRBD1	TRBJ2-7	CATSEARQGTYEQYF	TGTGCCACCAGTGAAGCAAGACAGGGGACCTACGAGCAGTACTTC
TRBV7-8	-	-	TRBJ1-3	CASLGNGNTIYF	TGTGCCAGCTTGGGTAATGGAAACACCATATATTTT
TRBV6-1	many	-	TRBJ2-7	CASSTYVGTSSYEQYF	TGTGCCAGCAGTACGTACGTCGGGACGTCCTCCTACGAGCAGTACTTC
TRBV11-2	many	-	TRBJ1-2	CASSQTPQGGYTF	TGTGCCAGCAGTCAAACTCCGCAAGGAGGCTACACCTTC
TRBV29-1	-	-	TRBJ2-6	CSVGSSGANSLTF	TGCAGCGTTGGGTCCTCTGGGGCCAACTCCCTGACTTTC
TRBV29-1	-	TRBD1	TRBJ2-6	CSVEDRAGQGMTF	TGCAGCGTTGAAGATAGGGCGGGACAGGGGATGACTTTC
TRBV7-9	many	TRBD1	TRBJ1-6	CASRLGQGNSPLHF	TGTGCCAGCAGACTCGGACAGGGCAATTCACCCCTCCACTTT
TRBV7-3	-	TRBD1	TRBJ2-2	CASSLKPDRVTGELFF	TGTGCCAGCAGCTTAAAGCCCGACAGGGTCACCGGGGAGCTGTTTTTT
TRBV10-3	-	-	TRBJ1-5	CAISEVGESQPQHF	TGTGCCATCAGTGAGGTGGGGGAAAGTCAGCCCCAGCATTTT
TRBV12-1	many	-	TRBJ1-6	CASIPVGNSPLHF	TGTGCCAGCATCCCGGTTGGAAATTCACCCCTCCACTTT
TRBV19	-	-	TRBJ2-5	CASSTLQGFQETQYF	TGTGCCAGTAGTACGCTACAGGGATTCCAAGAGACCCAGTACTTC
TRBV12-3/TRBV12-4	few	TRBD2	TRBJ2-1	CASGSPGGSYDNEQFF	TGTGCCAGCGGTTCCCCGGGCGGGAGTTACGACAATGAGCAGTTCTTC
TRBV6-1	-	-	TRBJ1-6	CASTRKGTNNSPLHF	TGTGCCAGCACCCGGAAGGGTACGAATAATTCACCCCTCCACTTT
TRBV12-3/TRBV12-4	many	TRBD2	TRBJ2-2	CASSSGLAGGTGELFF	TGTGCCAGCAGTAGCGGACTAGCGGGAGGTACCGGGGAGCTGTTTTTT
TRBV4-3	many	-	TRBJ1-6	CASSNLALTNSPLHF	TGCGCCAGCAGCAACTTGGCCCTTACGAATTCACCCCTCCACTTT
TRBV2	-	-	TRBJ2-5	CASSEGDIQETQYF	TGTGCCAGCAGTGAGGGAGACATCCAAGAGACCCAGTACTTC
TRBV7-2	many	-	TRBJ2-1	CASSLDRINEQFF	TGTGCCAGCAGCTTAGACAGGATCAATGAGCAGTTCTTC
TRBV7-2	-	TRBD1	TRBJ1-1	CASSLQQGGTEAFF	TGTGCCAGCAGCTTACAACAGGGGGGAACTGAAGCTTTCTTT
TRBV7-8	many	-	TRBJ1-6	CASSLVGSYNSPLHF	TGTGCCAGCAGCTTAGTTGGCTCGTATAATTCACCCCTCCACTTT